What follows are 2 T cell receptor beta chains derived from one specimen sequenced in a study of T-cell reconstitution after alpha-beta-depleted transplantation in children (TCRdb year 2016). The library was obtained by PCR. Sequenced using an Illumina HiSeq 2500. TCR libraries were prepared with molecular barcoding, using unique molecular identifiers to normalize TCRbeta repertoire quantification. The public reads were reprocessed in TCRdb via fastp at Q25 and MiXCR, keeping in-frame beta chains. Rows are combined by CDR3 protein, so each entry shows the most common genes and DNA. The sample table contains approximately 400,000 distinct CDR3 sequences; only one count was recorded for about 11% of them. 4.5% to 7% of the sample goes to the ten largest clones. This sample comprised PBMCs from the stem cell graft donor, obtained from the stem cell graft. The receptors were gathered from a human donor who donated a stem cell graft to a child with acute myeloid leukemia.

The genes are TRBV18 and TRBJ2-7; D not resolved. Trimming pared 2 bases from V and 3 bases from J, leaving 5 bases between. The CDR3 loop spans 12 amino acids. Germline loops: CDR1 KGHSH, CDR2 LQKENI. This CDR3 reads CASSPNDYEQYF. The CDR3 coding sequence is TGTGCCAGCTCACCAAACGACTACGAGCAGTACTTC.

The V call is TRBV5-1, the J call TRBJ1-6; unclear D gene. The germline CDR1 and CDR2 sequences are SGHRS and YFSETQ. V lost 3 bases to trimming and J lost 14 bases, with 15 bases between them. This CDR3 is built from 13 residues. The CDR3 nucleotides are TGCGCCAGCAGCTCCCAGGCCCTTGACGCCCTCCACTTT. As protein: CASSSQALDALHF.